These 7 T cell receptor beta chains were all obtained from the same sample, sequenced in a study of blood T cells in healthy people across ages (dated by TCRdb to 2015 to 2017). Library generation was performed with 5' RACE. Sequencing was performed on an Illumina HiSeq 2500. The second PCR ran for roughly 6 to 11 cycles and used a J-beta primer mix along with a sample-barcoded 5' primer. Using fastp at Q25 and MiXCR, TCRdb reprocessed the public reads and kept productive beta chains. Under each unique CDR3 protein, matching rows form one entry showing the most common genes and DNA. A total of about 640,000 distinct CDR3 sequences appear in this sample, approximately 30% of them only once. The ten largest clones represent roughly 14% of the sample. Sequencing was done on a sample of blood. All receptors come from a woman aged 80 or older in good health.

The chain is built from TRBV7-9 and TRBJ2-5; a weak D match, TRBD1 (6 bases). The germline V gene has CDR1 SEHNR and CDR2 FQNEAQ (reference sequence). The CDR3 runs 14 residues. The germline V and J ends were trimmed by 5 bases and 3 bases, with 13 bases remaining between them. The CDR3 is CASSSRGQKETQYF. In DNA, the CDR3 is TGTGCCAGCAGCAGCCGAGGACAGAAAGAGACCCAGTACTTC.

V is TRBV27 and J is TRBJ1-5; D remains ambiguous. V was shortened by 5 bases and J by 1 base, with 9 bases between the two germline ends. CDR1 and CDR2 from the germline V gene are MNHEY and SMNVEV (reference sequence). The CDR3 has 14 residues. The CDR3 region has the DNA TGTGCCAGCAGTCGGGGTTGGAGCAATCAGCCCCAGCATTTT. It translates to CASSRGWSNQPQHF.

Concerning this clonotype: This clone may be a read error of a much larger clone one base away. The chain combines TRBV20-1 with TRBJ1-1; D is unresolved. Trimming removed 3 bases at V and 2 bases at J, with 13 bases between. CDR1 DFQATT and CDR2 SNEGSKA come from the germline V gene (reference sequence). The CDR3 has 14 residues. The CDR3 loop is CSASWRSRNTEAFF. The CDR3 DNA sequence: TGCAGTGCTAGCTGGCGGTCGAGAAACACTGAAGCTTTCTTT.

Notes on this clonotype: The junction differs from germline at one of its ends, possibly a read error. The rearrangement joins TRBV3-1 to TRBJ2-3; D is possibly TRBD1 or TRBD2 (5 bases each). CDR3 length equals 15 residues. Germline V gene data show CDR1 as LGHDT and CDR2 as YNNKEL (reference sequence). The CDR3 DNA reads TGTGTCAGCAGCCAAAGGTTGGGACGTTTAGATACGCAGTATTTT. This gives the protein CVSSQRLGRLDTQYF.

The rearrangement uses TRBV7-2 and TRBJ1-1, with D possibly being TRBD1 (5 bases). Trimming removed 5 bases from V and 5 bases from J, with 15 bases in between. Germline CDR1 SGHTA, CDR2 FQGNSA. The CDR3 length is 14 residues. The CDR3 here is CASSASGYSTEAFF. In nucleotides, the CDR3 is TGTGCCAGCAGCGCCTCAGGGTATAGTACTGAAGCTTTCTTT.

As for this clonotype: Possible read error: a much larger clone is one base away. This chain joins TRBV7-2 and TRBJ2-1; D possibly corresponds to TRBD1 (7 bases). Gene TRBJ2-7 matches the end of the DNA better, so the J call may be wrong. The CDR3 runs 14 residues. Looked up from germline, CDR1 is SGHTA and CDR2 is FQGNSA. CDR3 protein: CASSLKTGRYEQYF. The DNA of the CDR3 is TGTGCCAGCAGCTTAAAGACAGGGAGGTACGAGCAGTACTTC.

This clonotype turned up a few times. This sequence may be a read error, since a much larger clone differs from it by one base. V and J are TRBV20-1 and TRBJ2-1; D gene uncertain. V shed 6 bases and J shed 9 bases, with 12 bases lying between them. The CDR3 consists of 11 residues. Germline values: CDR1 DFQATT, CDR2 SNEGSKA (reference sequence). CDR3 residues: CSAIPWREQFF. CDR3 nucleotide sequence: TGCAGTGCGATTCCGTGGCGTGAGCAGTTCTTC.